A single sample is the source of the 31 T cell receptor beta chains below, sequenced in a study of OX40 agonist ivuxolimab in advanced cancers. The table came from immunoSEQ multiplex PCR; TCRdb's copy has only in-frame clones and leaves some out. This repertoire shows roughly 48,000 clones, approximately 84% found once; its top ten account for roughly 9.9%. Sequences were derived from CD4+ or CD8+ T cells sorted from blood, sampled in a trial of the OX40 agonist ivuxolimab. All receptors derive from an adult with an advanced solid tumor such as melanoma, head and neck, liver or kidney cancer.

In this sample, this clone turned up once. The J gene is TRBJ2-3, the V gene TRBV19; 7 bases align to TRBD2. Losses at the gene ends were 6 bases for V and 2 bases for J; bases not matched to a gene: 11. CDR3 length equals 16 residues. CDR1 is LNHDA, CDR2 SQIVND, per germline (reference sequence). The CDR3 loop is CASRGFSGPITDTQYF. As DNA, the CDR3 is TGTGCCAGTAGGGGATTTAGCGGGCCCATCACAGATACGCAGTATTTT.

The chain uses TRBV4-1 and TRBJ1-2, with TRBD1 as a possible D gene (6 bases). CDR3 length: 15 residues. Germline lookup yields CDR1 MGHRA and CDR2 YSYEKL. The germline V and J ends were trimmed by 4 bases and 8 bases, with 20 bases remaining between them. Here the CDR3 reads CASSPSRPGGEGYTF. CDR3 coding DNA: TGCGCCAGCAGCCCATCTCGGCCGGGGGGCGAGGGCTACACCTTC.

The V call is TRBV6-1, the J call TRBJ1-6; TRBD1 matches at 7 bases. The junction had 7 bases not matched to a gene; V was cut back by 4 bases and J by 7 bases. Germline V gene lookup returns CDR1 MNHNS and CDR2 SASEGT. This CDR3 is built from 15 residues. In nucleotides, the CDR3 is TGTGCCAGCAGTGGACAGGGAAGGGGGAATTCACCCCTCCACTTT. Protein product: CASSGQGRGNSPLHF.

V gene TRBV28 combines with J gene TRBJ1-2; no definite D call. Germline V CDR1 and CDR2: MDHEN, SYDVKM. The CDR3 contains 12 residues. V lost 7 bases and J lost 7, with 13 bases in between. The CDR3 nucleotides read TGTGCCAGCATGGAAGGGATCAGTGGCTACACCTTC. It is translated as CASMEGISGYTF.

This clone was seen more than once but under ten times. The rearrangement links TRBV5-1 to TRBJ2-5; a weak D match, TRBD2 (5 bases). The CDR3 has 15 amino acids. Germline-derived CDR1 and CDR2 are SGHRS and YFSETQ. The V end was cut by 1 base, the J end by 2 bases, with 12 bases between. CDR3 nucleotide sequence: TGCGCCAGCAGCTTGAATCCGGGGTCTCAAGAGACCCAGTACTTC. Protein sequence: CASSLNPGSQETQYF.

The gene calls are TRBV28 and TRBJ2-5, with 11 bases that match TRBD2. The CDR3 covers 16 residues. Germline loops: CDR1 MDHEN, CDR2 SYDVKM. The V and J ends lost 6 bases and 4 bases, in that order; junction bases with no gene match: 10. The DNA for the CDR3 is TGTGCCAGCAGGAGCCGACCGGGACTAGCGGCAGAGACCCAGTACTTC. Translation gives CASRSRPGLAAETQYF.

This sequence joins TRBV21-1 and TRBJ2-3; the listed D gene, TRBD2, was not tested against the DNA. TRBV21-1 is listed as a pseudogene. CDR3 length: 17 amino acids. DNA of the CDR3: TGTGCCAGCAGCAAAGGCAGGACTAGCGGGAGTAGGGATACGCAGTATTTT. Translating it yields CASSKGRTSGSRDTQYF.

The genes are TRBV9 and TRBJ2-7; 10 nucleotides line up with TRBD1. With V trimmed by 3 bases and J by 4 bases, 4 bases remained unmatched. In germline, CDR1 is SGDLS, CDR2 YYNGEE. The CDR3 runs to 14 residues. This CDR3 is CASSAGQGWYEQYF. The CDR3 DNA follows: TGTGCCAGCAGCGCGGGACAGGGGTGGTACGAGCAGTACTTC.

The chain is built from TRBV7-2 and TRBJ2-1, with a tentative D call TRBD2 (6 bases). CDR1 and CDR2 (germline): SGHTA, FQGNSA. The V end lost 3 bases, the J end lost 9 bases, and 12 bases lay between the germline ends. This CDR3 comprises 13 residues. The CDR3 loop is CASSFRGFGEQFF. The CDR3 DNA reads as TGTGCCAGCAGCTTTCGGGGGTTCGGTGAGCAGTTCTTC. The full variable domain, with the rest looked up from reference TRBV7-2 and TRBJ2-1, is GAGVSQSPSNKVTEKGKDVELRCDPISGHTALYWYRQSLGQGLEFLIYFQGNSAPDKSGLPSDRFSAERTGGSVSTLTIQRTQQEDSAVYLCASSFRGFGEQFFGPGTRLTVL.

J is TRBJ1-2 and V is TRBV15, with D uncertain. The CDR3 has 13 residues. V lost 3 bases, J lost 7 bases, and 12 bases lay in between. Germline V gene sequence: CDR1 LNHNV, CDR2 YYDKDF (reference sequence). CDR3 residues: CATSRGKGGGYTF. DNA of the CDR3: TGTGCCACCAGCAGGGGTAAGGGTGGTGGCTACACCTTC.

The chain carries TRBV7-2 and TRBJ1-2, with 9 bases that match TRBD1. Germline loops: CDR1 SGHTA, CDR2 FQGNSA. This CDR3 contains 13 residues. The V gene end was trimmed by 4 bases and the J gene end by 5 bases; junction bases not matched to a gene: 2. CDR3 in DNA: TGTGCCAGCAGCTGGGACAGGGTATATGGCTACACCTTC. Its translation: CASSWDRVYGYTF.

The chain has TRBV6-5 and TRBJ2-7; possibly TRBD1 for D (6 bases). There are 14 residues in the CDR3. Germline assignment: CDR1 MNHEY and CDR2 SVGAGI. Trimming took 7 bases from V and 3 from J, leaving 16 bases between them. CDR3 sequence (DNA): TGTGCCAGCACTCGGTGGCAGGGGTTCTACGAGCAGTACTTC. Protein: CASTRWQGFYEQYF.

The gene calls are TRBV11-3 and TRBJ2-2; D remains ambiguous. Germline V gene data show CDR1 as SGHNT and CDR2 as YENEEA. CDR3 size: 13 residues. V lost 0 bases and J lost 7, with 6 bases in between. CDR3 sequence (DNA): TGTGCCAGCAGCTTAGATAGAAGCGGGGAGCTGTTTTTT. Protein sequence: CASSLDRSGELFF.

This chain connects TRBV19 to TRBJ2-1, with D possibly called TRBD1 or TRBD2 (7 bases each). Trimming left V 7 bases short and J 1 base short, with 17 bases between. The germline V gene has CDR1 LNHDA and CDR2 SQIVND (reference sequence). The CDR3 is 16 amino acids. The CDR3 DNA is TGTGCCAGTACCCCGACCCAGGGGGGGTCCTACAATGAGCAGTTCTTC. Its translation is CASTPTQGGSYNEQFF.

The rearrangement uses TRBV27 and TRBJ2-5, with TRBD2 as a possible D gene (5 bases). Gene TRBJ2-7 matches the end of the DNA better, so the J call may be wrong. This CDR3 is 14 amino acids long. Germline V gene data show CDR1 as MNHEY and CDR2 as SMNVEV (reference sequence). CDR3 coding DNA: TGTGCCAGCAGTTTCCGGAGGAGCTCCTACGAGCAGTACTTC. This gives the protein CASSFRRSSYEQYF.

The CDR3 region is CASSVAALGAGTQYF. For the CDR3, the DNA is TGTGCCAGCAGCGTAGCGGCACTGGGGGCCGGGACCCAGTACTTC. The V call is TRBV11-2, the J call TRBJ2-5; the D call may be TRBD1 or TRBD2 (6 bases each). Per germline, CDR1 SGHAT and CDR2 FQNNGV. Between the trimmed V and J ends, which lost 5 bases and 7 bases, there was a span of 20 bases. The CDR3 sequence is 15 residues long.

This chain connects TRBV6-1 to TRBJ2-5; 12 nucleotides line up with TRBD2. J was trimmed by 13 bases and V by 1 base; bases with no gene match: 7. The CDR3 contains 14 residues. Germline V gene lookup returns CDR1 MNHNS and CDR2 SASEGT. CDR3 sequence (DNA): TGTGCCAGCAGTGAAGGACTAGCGGGAGCGTTACGGTACTTC. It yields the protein CASSEGLAGALRYF.

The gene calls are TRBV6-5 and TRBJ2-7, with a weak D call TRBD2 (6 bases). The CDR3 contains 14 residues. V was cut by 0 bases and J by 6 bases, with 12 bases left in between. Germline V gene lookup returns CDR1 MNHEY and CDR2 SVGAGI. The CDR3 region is CASSYSPRGGEQYF. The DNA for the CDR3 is TGTGCCAGCAGTTACTCCCCCCGGGGAGGCGAGCAGTACTTC.

As DNA, the CDR3 is TGTGCCAGCAGTTACTCGAATAGGGGAGACACTGAAGCTTTCTTT. It is translated as CASSYSNRGDTEAFF. The chain combines TRBV6-5 with TRBJ1-1; TRBD1 is a possible D gene (5 bases). The CDR3 contains 15 residues. Trimming pared 0 bases from V and 3 bases from J, leaving 11 bases between. Per the germline V gene, CDR1 is MNHEY and CDR2 is SVGAGI.

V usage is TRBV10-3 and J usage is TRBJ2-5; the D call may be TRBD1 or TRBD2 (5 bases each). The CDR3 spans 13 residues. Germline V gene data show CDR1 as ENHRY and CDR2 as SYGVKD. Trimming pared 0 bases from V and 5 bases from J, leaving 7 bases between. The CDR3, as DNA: TGTGCCATCAGTGAGTCGAGGGGCGAGACCCAGTACTTC. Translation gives CAISESRGETQYF.

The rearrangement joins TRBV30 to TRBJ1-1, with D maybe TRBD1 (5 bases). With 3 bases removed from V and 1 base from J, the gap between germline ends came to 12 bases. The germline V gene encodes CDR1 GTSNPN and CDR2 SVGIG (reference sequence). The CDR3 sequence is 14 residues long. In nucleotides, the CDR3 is TGTGCCTGGAGGATATGGGGGGGGAACACTGAAGCTTTCTTT. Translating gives CAWRIWGGNTEAFF.

The CDR3 nucleotides are TGCGCCAGCAGCTTGTATGGACAAAGCACAGATACGCAGTATTTT. It translates to CASSLYGQSTDTQYF. The chain uses TRBV5-1 and TRBJ2-3; maybe TRBD1 (5 bases). In germline, CDR1 is SGHRS, CDR2 YFSETQ. The CDR3 loop spans 15 amino acids. V was cut by 1 base and J by 0 bases, with 9 bases left in between.

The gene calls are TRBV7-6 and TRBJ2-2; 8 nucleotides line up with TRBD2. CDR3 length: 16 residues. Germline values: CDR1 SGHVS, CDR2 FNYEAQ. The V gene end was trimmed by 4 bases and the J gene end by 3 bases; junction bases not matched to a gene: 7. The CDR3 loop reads CASSSRGGGDTGELFF. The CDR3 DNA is TGTGCCAGCAGCTCCCGGGGGGGAGGGGACACCGGGGAGCTGTTTTTT.

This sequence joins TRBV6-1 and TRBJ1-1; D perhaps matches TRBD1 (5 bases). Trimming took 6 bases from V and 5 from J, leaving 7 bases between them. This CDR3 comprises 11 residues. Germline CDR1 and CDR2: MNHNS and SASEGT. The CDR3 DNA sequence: TGTGCCAGCAGCGGGGGGACTGAAGCTTTCTTT. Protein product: CASSGGTEAFF.

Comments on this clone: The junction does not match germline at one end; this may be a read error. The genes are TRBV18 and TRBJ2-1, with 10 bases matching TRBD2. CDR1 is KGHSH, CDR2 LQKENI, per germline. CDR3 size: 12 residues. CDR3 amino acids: CASSPQREGKIF. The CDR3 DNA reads TGTGCCAGCTCACCTCAGCGGGAGGGAAAGATCTTC.

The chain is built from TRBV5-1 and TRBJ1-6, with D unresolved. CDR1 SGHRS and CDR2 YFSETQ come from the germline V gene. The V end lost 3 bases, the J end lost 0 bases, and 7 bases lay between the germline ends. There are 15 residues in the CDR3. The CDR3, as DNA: TGCGCCAGCAGCTCCAGGAGCTCCTATAATTCACCCCTCCACTTT. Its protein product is CASSSRSSYNSPLHF.

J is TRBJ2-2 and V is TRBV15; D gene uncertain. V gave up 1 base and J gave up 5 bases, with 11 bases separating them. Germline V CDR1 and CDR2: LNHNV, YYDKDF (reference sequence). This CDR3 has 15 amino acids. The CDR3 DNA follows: TGTGCCACCAGCAGAGCTTGGGTGGGAACCGGGGAGCTGTTTTTT. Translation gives CATSRAWVGTGELFF.

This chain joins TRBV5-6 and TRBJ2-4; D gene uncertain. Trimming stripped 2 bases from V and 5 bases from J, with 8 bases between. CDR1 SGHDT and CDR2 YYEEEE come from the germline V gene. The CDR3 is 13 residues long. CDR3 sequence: CASSFNLQNIQYF. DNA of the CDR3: TGTGCCAGCAGCTTCAATCTCCAAAACATTCAGTACTTC.

CDR3 bases: TGTGCCAGCAGCGGGGGGGTAGAGCAAGGTGGCAACATTCAGTACTTC. Residues: CASSGGVEQGGNIQYF. The chain joins TRBV7-9 to TRBJ2-4, with 7 bases fitting TRBD2. Losses at the gene ends were 5 bases for V and 7 bases for J; bases not matched to a gene: 14. Germline loops: CDR1 SEHNR, CDR2 FQNEAQ (reference sequence). This CDR3 is 16 amino acids long.

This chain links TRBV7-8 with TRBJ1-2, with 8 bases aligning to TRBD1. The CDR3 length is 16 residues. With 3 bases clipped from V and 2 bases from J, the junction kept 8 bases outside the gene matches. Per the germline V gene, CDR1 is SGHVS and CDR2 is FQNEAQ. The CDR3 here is CASSFSSGQGNYGYTF. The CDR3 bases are TGTGCCAGCAGCTTTTCCTCCGGACAGGGAAACTATGGCTACACCTTC.

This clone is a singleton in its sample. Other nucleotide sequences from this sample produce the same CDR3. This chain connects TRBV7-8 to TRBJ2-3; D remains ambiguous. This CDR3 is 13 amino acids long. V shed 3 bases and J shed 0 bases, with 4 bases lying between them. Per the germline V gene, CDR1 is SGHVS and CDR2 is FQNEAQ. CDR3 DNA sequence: TGTGCCAGCAGCTTTGGAAGCACAGATACGCAGTATTTT. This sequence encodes CASSFGSTDTQYF. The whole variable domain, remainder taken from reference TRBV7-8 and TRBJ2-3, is GAGVSQSPRYKVAKRGQDVALRCDPISGHVSLFWYQQALGQGPEFLTYFQNEAQLDKSGLPSDRFFAERPEGSVSTLKIQRTQQEDSAVYLCASSFGSTDTQYFGPGTRLTVL.